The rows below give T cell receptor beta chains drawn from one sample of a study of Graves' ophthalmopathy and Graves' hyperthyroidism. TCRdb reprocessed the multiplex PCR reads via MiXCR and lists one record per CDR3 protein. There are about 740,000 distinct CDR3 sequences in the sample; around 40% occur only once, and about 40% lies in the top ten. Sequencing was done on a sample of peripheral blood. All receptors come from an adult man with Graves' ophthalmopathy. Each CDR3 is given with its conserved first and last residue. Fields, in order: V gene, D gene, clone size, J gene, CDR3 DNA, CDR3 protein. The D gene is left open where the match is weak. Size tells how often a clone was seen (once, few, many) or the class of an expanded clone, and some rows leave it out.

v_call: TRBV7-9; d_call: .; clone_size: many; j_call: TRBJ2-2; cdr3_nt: TGTGCCGCCACCGATTTCACCGGGGAGCTGTTTTTT; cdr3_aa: CAATDFTGELFF
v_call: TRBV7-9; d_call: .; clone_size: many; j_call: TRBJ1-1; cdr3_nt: TGTGCCAGCAGCACAGACAGGACCACTGAAGCTTTCTTT; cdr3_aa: CASSTDRTTEAFF
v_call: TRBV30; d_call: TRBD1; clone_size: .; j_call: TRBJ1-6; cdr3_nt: TGTGCCTGGGGGACAGGGAATAATTCACCCCTCCACTTT; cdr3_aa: CAWGTGNNSPLHF
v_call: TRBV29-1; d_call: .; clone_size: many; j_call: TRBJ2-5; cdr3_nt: TGCAGCGTTGAAGTTCCGGCGAAGTATATGGTATATGGGACCCAGTACTTC; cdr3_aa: CSVEVPAKYMVYGTQYF
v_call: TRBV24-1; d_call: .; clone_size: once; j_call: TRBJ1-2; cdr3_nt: TGTGCCACCAGTGATCCAGGGGCTGCCTATGGCTACACCTTC; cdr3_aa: CATSDPGAAYGYTF
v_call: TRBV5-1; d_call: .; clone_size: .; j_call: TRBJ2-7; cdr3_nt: TGCGCCAGCAGCTTGGGGGTAGCAGTGAACTACGAGCAGTACTTC; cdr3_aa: CASSLGVAVNYEQYF
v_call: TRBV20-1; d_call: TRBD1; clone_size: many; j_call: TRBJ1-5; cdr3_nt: TGCAGTGCAAGGGACAGGGGGTATCAGCCCCAGCATTTT; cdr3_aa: CSARDRGYQPQHF
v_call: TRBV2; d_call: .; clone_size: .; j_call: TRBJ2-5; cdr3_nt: TGTGCCAGCGCGACGGGCGGAGGCCAAGAGACCCAGTACTTC; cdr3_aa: CASATGGGQETQYF
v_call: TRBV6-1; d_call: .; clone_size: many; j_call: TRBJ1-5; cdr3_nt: TGTGCCAGCAGTGAACGGCCGATACAGCCCCAGCATTTT; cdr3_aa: CASSERPIQPQHF
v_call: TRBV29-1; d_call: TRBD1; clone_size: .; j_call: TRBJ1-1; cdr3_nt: TGCAGCGTTGCTATCGGGACAGGGGCTGAAGCTTTCTTT; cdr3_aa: CSVAIGTGAEAFF
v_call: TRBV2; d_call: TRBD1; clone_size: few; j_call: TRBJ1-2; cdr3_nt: TGTGCCAGCACCGACCAGGGGGCGGTGTATGGCTACACCTTC; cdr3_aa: CASTDQGAVYGYTF
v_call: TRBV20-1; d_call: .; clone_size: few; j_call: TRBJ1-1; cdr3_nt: TGCAGTGCCTTCAAAGCAGGGGCGCCCACTGAAGCTTTCTTT; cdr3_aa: CSAFKAGAPTEAFF
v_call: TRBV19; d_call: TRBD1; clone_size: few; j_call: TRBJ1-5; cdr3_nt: TGTGCCAGTAGTGGAGGGGCGGGACAGGGTCTCCGTCAGCCCCAGCATTTT; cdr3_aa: CASSGGAGQGLRQPQHF
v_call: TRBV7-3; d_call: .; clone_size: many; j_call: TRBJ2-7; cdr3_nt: TGTGCCAGCAGCTCCGGACAAGTGCCCTACGAGCAGTACTTC; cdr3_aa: CASSSGQVPYEQYF
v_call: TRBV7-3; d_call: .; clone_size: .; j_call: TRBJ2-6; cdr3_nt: TGTGCCAGCAGCCCCATGACTTTC; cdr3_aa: CASSPMTF
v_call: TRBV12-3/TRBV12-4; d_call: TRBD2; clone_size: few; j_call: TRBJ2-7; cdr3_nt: TGTGCCAGCAGTTTTATTATAACGTCCGGGAGCGGGAGCCCTTACGAGCAGTACTTC; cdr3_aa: CASSFIITSGSGSPYEQYF
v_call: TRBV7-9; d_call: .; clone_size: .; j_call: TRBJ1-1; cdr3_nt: TGTGCCGGCAGCTTGATCGCAGGGGTAAACACTGAAGCTTTCTTT; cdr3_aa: CAGSLIAGVNTEAFF
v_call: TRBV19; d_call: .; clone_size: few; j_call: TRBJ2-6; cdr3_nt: TGTGCCAGTAGGCCTGTGAACTCTGGGGCCAACGTCCTGACTTTC; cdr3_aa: CASRPVNSGANVLTF
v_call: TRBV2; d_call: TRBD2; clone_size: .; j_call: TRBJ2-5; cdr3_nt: TGTGCCAGCAGTTTATCCTCGCTAAAGCGGGGAGAGACCCAGTACTTC; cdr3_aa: CASSLSSLKRGETQYF
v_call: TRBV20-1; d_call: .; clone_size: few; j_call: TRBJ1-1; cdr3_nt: TGCAGTGCTAGAGATGGGGGAGCCCTGAACACTGAAGCTTTCTTT; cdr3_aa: CSARDGGALNTEAFF
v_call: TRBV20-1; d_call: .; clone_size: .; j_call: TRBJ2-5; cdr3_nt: .; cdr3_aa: CSAQYSRQGYTFGSGTETQYF
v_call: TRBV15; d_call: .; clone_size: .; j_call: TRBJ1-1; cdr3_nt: TGTGCCACCAGCAGAGCTGAAGCTTTCTTT; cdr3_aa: CATSRAEAFF
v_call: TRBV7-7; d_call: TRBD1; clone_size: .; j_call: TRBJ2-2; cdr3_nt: TGTGCCAGCAGCCGGACAGGGGCAAGCGGGGAGCTGTTTTTT; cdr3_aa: CASSRTGASGELFF
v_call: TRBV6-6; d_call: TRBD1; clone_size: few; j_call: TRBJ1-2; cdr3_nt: TGTGCCAGCAGTTACTCTCCGGGACAGGGGTTTAGCGGTGGCTACACCTTC; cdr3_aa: CASSYSPGQGFSGGYTF
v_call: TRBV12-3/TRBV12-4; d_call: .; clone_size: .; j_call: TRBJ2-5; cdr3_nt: TGTGCCAGCAGGGCGCAGACAGAGACCCAGTACTTC; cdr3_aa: CASRAQTETQYF
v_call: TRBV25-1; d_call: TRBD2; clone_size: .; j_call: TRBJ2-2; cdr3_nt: TGTGCCAGCAGCCGTGGACTAGCGGGAGGGCCGGGCACCGGGGAGCTGTTTTTT; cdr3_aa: CASSRGLAGGPGTGELFF
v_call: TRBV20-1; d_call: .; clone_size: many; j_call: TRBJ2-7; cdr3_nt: TGCAGTGCGATAACATCTCCCACACCTCCCTACGAGCAGTACTTC; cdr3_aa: CSAITSPTPPYEQYF
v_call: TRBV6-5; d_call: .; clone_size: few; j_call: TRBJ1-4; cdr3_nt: TGTGCCACCAACGACAGATTTGCTGAAAAACTGTTTTTT; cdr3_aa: CATNDRFAEKLFF
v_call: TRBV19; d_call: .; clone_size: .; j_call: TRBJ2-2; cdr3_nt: TGTGCCAGTCTTCGTCGGGCTAGCGAGACCGGGGAGCTGTTTTTT; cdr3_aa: CASLRRASETGELFF
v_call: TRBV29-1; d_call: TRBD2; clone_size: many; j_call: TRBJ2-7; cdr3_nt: TGCAGCGCCGACGGGGGGACGAGCTACGAGCAGTACTTC; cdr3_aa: CSADGGTSYEQYF
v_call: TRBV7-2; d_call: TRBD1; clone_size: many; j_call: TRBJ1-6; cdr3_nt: TGTGCCAGCAGGGACCGGACAGGGGTAAATTCACCCCTCCACTTT; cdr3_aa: CASRDRTGVNSPLHF
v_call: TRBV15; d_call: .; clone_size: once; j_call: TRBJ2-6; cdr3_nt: TGTGCCACCAGCAGATTGGGGGGCTCTGGGGCCAACGTCCTGACTTTC; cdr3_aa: CATSRLGGSGANVLTF
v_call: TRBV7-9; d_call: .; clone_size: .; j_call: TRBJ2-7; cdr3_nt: TGTGCCAGCAGCATCGCTGGGGAGGTCTTCGAGCAGTACTTC; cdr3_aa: CASSIAGEVFEQYF
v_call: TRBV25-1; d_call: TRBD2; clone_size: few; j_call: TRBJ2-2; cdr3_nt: TGTGCCAGCAGTCCTAGTGGGACTAGCGGGGGCACCGGGGAGCTGTTTTTT; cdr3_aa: CASSPSGTSGGTGELFF
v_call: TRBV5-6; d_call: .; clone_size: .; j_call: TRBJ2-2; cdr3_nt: TGTGCCAGCAGCGCCCGCTGGTTTTTGGGGGCCGGGGAGCTGTTTTTT; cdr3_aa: CASSARWFLGAGELFF
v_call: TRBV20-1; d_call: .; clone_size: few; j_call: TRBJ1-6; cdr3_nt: TGCAGTGCTAGATTCCAAAGTGGGACCAAGAATTCACCCCTCCACTTT; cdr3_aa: CSARFQSGTKNSPLHF
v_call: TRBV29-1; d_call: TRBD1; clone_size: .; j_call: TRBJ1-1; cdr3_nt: TGCAGCGTTGATGAGACAGGGCAAGGCACTGAAGCTTTCTTT; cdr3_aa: CSVDETGQGTEAFF
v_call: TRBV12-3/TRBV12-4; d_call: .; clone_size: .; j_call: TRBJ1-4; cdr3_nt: TGTGCCAGCAGTTCCCGCATGGATGAAAAACTGTTTTTT; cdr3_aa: CASSSRMDEKLFF
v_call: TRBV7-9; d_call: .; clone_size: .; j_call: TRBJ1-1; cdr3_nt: TGTGCCAGCAGCCAACCCGTAAATCTAGATTCGGCTTTCTTT; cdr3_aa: CASSQPVNLDSAFF
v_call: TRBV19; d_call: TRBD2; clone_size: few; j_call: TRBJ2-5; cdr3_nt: TGTGCCAGTAGTATTTGGGCTAGCGGGAGATACCAAGAGACCCAGTACTTC; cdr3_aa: CASSIWASGRYQETQYF
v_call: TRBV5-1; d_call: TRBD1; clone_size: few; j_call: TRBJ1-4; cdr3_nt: TGCGCCAGCAGCTTGGGGACAGGGCCGGGAGAAAAACTGTTTTTT; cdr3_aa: CASSLGTGPGEKLFF
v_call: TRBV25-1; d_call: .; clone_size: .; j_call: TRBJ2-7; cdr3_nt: TGTGCCAGCATTGAGACAGGGAGGTCTGGAGCCTACGATCAGTACTTC; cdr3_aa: CASIETGRSGAYDQYF
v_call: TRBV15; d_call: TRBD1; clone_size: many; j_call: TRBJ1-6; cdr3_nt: TGTGCCACCAGCAGAGATCGTACAGGGGGGTATTCACCCCTCCACTTT; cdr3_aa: CATSRDRTGGYSPLHF
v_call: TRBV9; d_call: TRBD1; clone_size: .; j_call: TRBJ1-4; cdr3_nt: TGTGCCAGCAGCCAAGCTACAGGGGGGCGTGAAAAACTGTTTTTT; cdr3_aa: CASSQATGGREKLFF
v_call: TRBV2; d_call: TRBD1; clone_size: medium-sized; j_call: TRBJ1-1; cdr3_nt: TGTGCCAGCAGAGACAACAGGGGTACTGAAGCTTTCTTT; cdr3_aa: CASRDNRGTEAFF
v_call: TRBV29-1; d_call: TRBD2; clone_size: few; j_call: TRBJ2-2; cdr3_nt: TGCAGCGTTGATCTGCGGGGGGGCCCCGGGGAGCTGTTTTTT; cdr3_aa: CSVDLRGGPGELFF
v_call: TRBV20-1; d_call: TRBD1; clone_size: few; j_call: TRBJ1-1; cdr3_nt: TGCAGTGCTACCTCGGGACAGCTGAACACTGAAGCTTTCTTT; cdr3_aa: CSATSGQLNTEAFF
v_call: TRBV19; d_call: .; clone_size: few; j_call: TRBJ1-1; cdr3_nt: TGTGCCAGTAGTACCCCGGGACGGAAGAACACTGAAGCTTTCTTT; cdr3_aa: CASSTPGRKNTEAFF
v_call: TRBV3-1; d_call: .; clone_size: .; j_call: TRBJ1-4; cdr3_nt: TGTGCCAGCAGCCAAGATCTGGTTGAGGAAAAACTGTTTTTT; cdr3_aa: CASSQDLVEEKLFF
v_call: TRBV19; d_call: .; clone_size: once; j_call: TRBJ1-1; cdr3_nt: TGTGCTAAGCAGCCGAACACTGAAGCTTTCTTT; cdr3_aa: CAKQPNTEAFF
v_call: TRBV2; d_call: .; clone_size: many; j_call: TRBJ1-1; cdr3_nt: TGTGCCAGCAGTGACAACACTGAAGCTTTCTTT; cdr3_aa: CASSDNTEAFF
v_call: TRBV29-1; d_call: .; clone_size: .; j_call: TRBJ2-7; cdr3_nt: TGCAGTGCCAAACGTCGTCGAGGCAGGTTCAACGAGCAGTACTTC; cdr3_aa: CSAKRRRGRFNEQYF